This T cell receptor beta chain was obtained from a study of CD8 T cells in ankylosing spondylitis. Study-wide results and caveats: Ankylosing spondylitis blood seemed to carry a telltale TCR beta motif made of fewer than ten highly homologous variants. From matched ankylosing spondylitis synovial fluid, disease-linked clones were reportedly recovered at significantly enriched levels.

The CDR3 length is 11 residues. Looked up from germline, CDR1 is MNHEY and CDR2 is SVGAGI. The V end lost 6 bases, the J end lost 3 bases, and 5 bases lay between the germline ends. On this clonotype: Antigen specificity is unknown.

From the 5' RACE reads, TCRdb called clonotypes with MiXCR, one entry per CDR3 protein. The table has roughly 450,000 distinct CDR3 sequences, 26% seen once. This sequence was found in a male donor with ankylosing spondylitis. Sequencing input: blood, either unsorted or a sorted T cell fraction (not recorded which). J is TRBJ1-1 and V is TRBV6-5, with D unresolved. CDR3 protein: CASRVDTEAFF. The DNA of the CDR3 is TGTGCCAGCAGAGTAGACACTGAAGCTTTCTTT.